The present TCR beta chain was sequenced within a study of CD8 T cells in Susac syndrome. CDR3 length: 13 amino acids. V gave up 4 bases and J gave up 11 bases, with 17 bases separating them. Germline assignment: CDR1 SGHDN and CDR2 FVKESK. TCR beta was sequenced from blood CD8+ and CD4+ T cells. Each multiple sclerosis control was a treatment-naive patient with relapsing-remitting disease that was either stable or active. The CD8+ and CD4+ T cells were negatively isolated, with the TEMRA cells enriched by FACS. Reverse transcription of roughly 0.45 to 1 ug RNA used random hexamers. Amplification of TCR beta CDR3 was carried out by immunoSEQ multiplex PCR, which covered 54 Vbeta and 13 Jbeta segments. Each CDR3 protein gets one entry after TCRdb re-called the immunoSEQ multiplex PCR reads with MiXCR. The sample lists about 300,000 distinct CDR3 sequences; over 75% were seen once.

The TCR comes from a human donor with multiple sclerosis. Sequencing used CD8+ T cells from PBMCs. V usage is TRBV14 and J usage is TRBJ1-1; unclear D gene. The CDR3: CASSRHWGIEAFF. In nucleotides, the CDR3 is TGTGCCAGCAGCCGCCACTGGGGAATCGAGGCTTTCTTT.